This T cell receptor beta chain was observed in a study of blood T cell repertoires in COVID-19. Study-wide background: T cells, B-cell-depleted T cells, or PBMCs provided the cDNA or gDNA that served as material.

Germline V gene lookup returns CDR1 LGHNA and CDR2 YSLEER. The CDR3 is made up of 15 amino acids. V was pared by 5 bases and J by 8 bases, with 11 bases of the junction left unmatched. TCRdb's copy holds only in-frame clones and misses some; the assay was immunoSEQ multiplex PCR. This sample has tens of thousands of clones, with about nine tenths found just once. V gene TRBV4-3 combines with J gene TRBJ1-4; TRBD1 aligns across 7 bases. The sequencing input was peripheral blood. The sequence derives from a woman aged 60 to 75 with COVID-19, enrolled during active disease. Here the CDR3 DNA reads TGCGCCAGCAGCACTCGGGACAGCCCAAGGGAAAAACTGTTTTTT. This translates into CASSTRDSPREKLFF.